Presented here are 30 T cell receptor beta chains from one specimen sequenced in a study of T cells after yellow fever vaccination (dated by TCRdb to about 2019). The treatment or condition tag for this specimen amounts to: live attenuated yellow fever vaccine strain. Library prep was done by 5' RACE. Sequencing instrument: Illumina HiSeq 2500. TCRdb reprocessed the public reads (quality trimming at Q25 with fastp, clone calling with MiXCR) and kept in-frame beta chains. Identical CDR3 proteins give one entry, which carries the most common genes and DNA. The sample table holds some 500,000 distinct CDR3 sequences, of which 13% were seen once. In total, the top ten clones hold more than 12% of the sample. This sample comprised PBMCs, obtained on the day of the yellow fever booster vaccination. These TCRs come from a man under 40 who received the YFV17D yellow fever vaccine.

Only a few counts were recorded for this clonotype. The chain links TRBV7-2 to TRBJ2-5; 7 bases agree with TRBD2. The germline V gene encodes CDR1 SGHTA and CDR2 FQGNSA. The CDR3 length is 15 residues. The J segment lost 8 bases and the V segment lost 2 bases, leaving 11 bases of the junction unmatched. The CDR3 loop is CASSLWGGADPTQYF. CDR3 in DNA: TGTGCCAGCAGCTTATGGGGGGGTGCAGATCCCACCCAGTACTTC.

Worth noting for this clonotype: An end of the junction differs from the germline gene, which may be a read error. V and J are TRBV5-1 and TRBJ2-3; D perhaps matches TRBD1 (6 bases). This CDR3 comprises 14 residues. Germline V CDR1 and CDR2: SGHRS, YFSETQ. CDR3 amino acids: CASSGGPSTDTQYF. CDR3 coding DNA: TGCGCCAGCAGCGGGGGCCCTAGCACGGATACGCAGTATTTT.

The V gene is TRBV7-2, the J gene TRBJ2-7, with D maybe TRBD1 (6 bases). V gave up 4 bases and J gave up 7 bases, with 8 bases separating them. Germline lookup yields CDR1 SGHTA and CDR2 FQGNSA. CDR3 length equals 11 residues. The DNA for the CDR3 is TGTGCCAGCAGCTCAGGACAGGAGCAGTACTTC. Its translation: CASSSGQEQYF.

This clonotype was detected a few times. The rearrangement uses TRBV7-2 and TRBJ1-6; tentative D call: TRBD1 (5 bases). The CDR3 is 14 residues long. Germline lookup yields CDR1 SGHTA and CDR2 FQGNSA. V lost 2 bases and J 6 bases, leaving 8 bases between the germline ends. In nucleotides, the CDR3 is TGTGCCAGCAGCTTATCGGGGGGTAATTCACCCCTCCACTTT. Translation gives CASSLSGGNSPLHF.

This clonotype showed up many times. V and J are TRBV12-3 or TRBV12-4 and TRBJ1-5; D is unclear. The CDR3 extends over 11 amino acids. V was shortened by 1 base and J by 6 bases, with 1 base between the two germline ends. DNA of the CDR3: TGTGCCAGCAGTTTAGGTCAGCCCCAGCATTTT. Protein product: CASSLGQPQHF.

This clonotype turned up a few times. The chain couples TRBV20-1 to TRBJ1-5, with a weak D call TRBD1 (6 bases). The CDR3 runs 15 residues. Trimming left V 7 bases short and J 0 bases short, with 16 bases between. Germline V CDR1 and CDR2: DFQATT, SNEGSKA (reference sequence). The CDR3 nucleotides are TGCAGTGGAAAGAGGGGGGAAAGTAGCAATCAGCCCCAGCATTTT. Protein product: CSGKRGESSNQPQHF.

V and J are TRBV6-2 or TRBV6-3 and TRBJ1-2; 7 bases map to TRBD1. The ends lost 6 bases at V and 8 bases at J; junction bases unmatched: 9. The CDR3 has 13 amino acids. Germline values: CDR1 MNHEY, CDR2 SVGEGT. DNA for the CDR3: TGTGCCAGCAGGCGACAGGGTTTCAGCGGCTACACCTTC. Amino acids: CASRRQGFSGYTF.

This clonotype was seen a few times. The CDR3 DNA sequence: TGTGCCAGCAGTCCGATAGGAATTAACTATGGCTACACCTTC. This codes for CASSPIGINYGYTF. V usage is TRBV27 and J usage is TRBJ1-2; D gene ambiguous. This CDR3 comprises 14 residues. Between the trimmed V and J ends, which lost 5 bases and 1 base, there was a span of 11 bases. Germline V gene lookup returns CDR1 MNHEY and CDR2 SMNVEV (reference sequence).

This chain joins TRBV24-1 and TRBJ2-3; no clear D. Germline CDR1 reads KGHDR; CDR2 reads SFDVKD. Trimming shortened V by 5 bases and J by 8 bases, and 13 bases separated the two germline ends. This CDR3 comprises 13 residues. CDR3 residues: CATSGGVDGTQYF. The CDR3 coding sequence is TGTGCCACCAGTGGTGGGGTCGACGGTACGCAGTATTTT.

This clonotype was counted a few times. The chain recombines TRBV7-2 with TRBJ2-5; D is tentatively TRBD1 or TRBD2 (6 bases each). The germline V and J ends were trimmed by 4 bases and 2 bases, with 14 bases remaining between them. The germline CDR1 and CDR2 sequences are SGHTA and FQGNSA. CDR3 length: 15 residues. As DNA, the CDR3 is TGTGCCAGCAGCTCTCAAGGGGGGTCACAAGAGACCCAGTACTTC. Translating gives CASSSQGGSQETQYF.

A few counts support this clonotype. The rearrangement uses TRBV20-1 and TRBJ2-5; TRBD2 matches 11 bases. CDR3 length: 15 residues. With V trimmed by 7 bases and J by 1 base, 8 bases remained unmatched. Germline lookup yields CDR1 DFQATT and CDR2 SNEGSKA (reference sequence). CDR3 sequence (DNA): TGCAGTGTTTCCCGACTAGCGGGGACCCAAGAGACCCAGTACTTC. It codes for CSVSRLAGTQETQYF.

V is TRBV3-1 and J is TRBJ2-1; 11 positions match TRBD2. The CDR3 runs to 17 residues. The trim removed 1 base at V and 10 bases at J, leaving 12 bases unmatched. Germline CDR1 is LGHDT and CDR2 is YNNKEL (reference sequence). The CDR3 DNA is TGTGCCAGCAGCCAAGTTGCTAGCGGGAGGTATGCACGCGAGCAGTTCTTC. Translating it yields CASSQVASGRYAREQFF.

This clonotype showed up just a few times. The rearrangement uses TRBV6-2 or TRBV6-3 and TRBJ2-7; 9 positions agree with TRBD1. Trimming took 5 bases from V and 3 from J; bases not matched to a gene: 8. Germline CDR1 is MNHEY and CDR2 is SVGEGT. The CDR3 is 15 residues long. The CDR3: CASSPLGTGIYEQYF. Here the CDR3 DNA reads TGTGCCAGCAGTCCCCTGGGGACAGGGATCTACGAGCAGTACTTC.

This chain connects TRBV3-1 to TRBJ1-6; unclear D gene. The CDR3 totals 16 residues. CDR1 and CDR2 (germline): LGHDT, YNNKEL (reference sequence). V dropped 5 bases and J dropped 7 bases, with 18 bases sitting between them. The CDR3 region is CASSSRPEQMNSPLHF. In nucleotides, the CDR3 is TGTGCCAGCAGCTCGCGCCCGGAACAGATGAATTCACCCCTCCACTTT. Filled out from reference TRBV3-1 and TRBJ1-6, the complete variable domain reads DTAVSQTPKYLVTQMGNDKSIKCEQNLGHDTMYWYKQDSKKFLKIMFSYNNKELIINETVPNRFSPKSPDKAHLNLHINSLELGDSAVYFCASSSRPEQMNSPLHFGNGTRLTVT.

This clonotype showed up just a few times. J is TRBJ1-2 and V is TRBV6-5, with D possibly TRBD1 on 6 matching bases. Trimming left V 10 bases short and J 9 bases short, with 15 bases between. The CDR3 contains 11 residues. In germline, CDR1 is MNHEY, CDR2 SVGAGI. The chain's CDR3 is CATRGGASYTF. The CDR3 region has the DNA TGTGCCACCAGGGGAGGGGCGAGCTACACCTTC.

In DNA, the CDR3 is TGCGCCAGCAGTCCTACAGCAAAGAACACTGAAGCTTTCTTT. It specifies CASSPTAKNTEAFF. The chain joins TRBV10-2 to TRBJ1-1; D gene uncertain. The CDR3 is made up of 14 amino acids. Trimming removed 5 bases at V and 1 base at J, with 11 bases between. Looked up from germline, CDR1 is WSHSY and CDR2 is SAAADI.

V is TRBV5-5 and J is TRBJ2-7; TRBD1 aligns across 7 bases. From germline, CDR1 is SGHKS and CDR2 YYEKEE (reference sequence). The V gene end was trimmed by 4 bases and the J gene end by 0 bases; junction bases not matched to a gene: 7. The CDR3 loop spans 15 amino acids. In DNA form, the CDR3 reads TGTGCCAGCAGCCACCCGACAGGGAGCTCCTACGAGCAGTACTTC. This sequence encodes CASSHPTGSSYEQYF.

The chain is built from TRBV4-3 and TRBJ2-1; the match to TRBD2 covers 12 bases. Germline trimming cut 4 bases from V and 6 bases from J; bases unmatched to any gene: 7. The CDR3 length is 16 residues. The germline CDR1 and CDR2 sequences are LGHNA and YSLEER. In DNA form, the CDR3 reads TGCGCCAGCAGCCGGGAACTAGCGGGAGGATTCAATGAGCAGTTCTTC. The encoded protein is CASSRELAGGFNEQFF.

J is TRBJ2-7 and V is TRBV18; TRBD2 matches at 8 bases. Germline V CDR1 and CDR2: KGHSH, LQKENI. CDR3 length equals 14 residues. The V segment lost 4 bases and the J segment 5 bases; nucleotides outside the gene matches: 7. CDR3 in amino acids: CASSLLLAEDEQYF. The CDR3 DNA is TGTGCCAGCTCACTCCTACTAGCGGAAGACGAGCAGTACTTC.

The rearrangement links TRBV24-1 to TRBJ2-2; TRBD2 matches 10 bases. V dropped 9 bases and J dropped 2; count of bases not matched to a gene: 5. Germline V CDR1 and CDR2: KGHDR, SFDVKD. The CDR3 spans 15 residues. This CDR3 is CATRPSGSNTGELFF. CDR3 nucleotides: TGTGCCACCCGACCTAGCGGGAGTAACACCGGGGAGCTGTTTTTT.

This clonotype came up a few times. V is TRBV20-1 and J is TRBJ1-2, with a possible D match to TRBD1 (6 bases). V was shortened by 0 bases and J by 7 bases, with 9 bases between the two germline ends. Germline V gene sequence: CDR1 DFQATT, CDR2 SNEGSKA (reference sequence). This CDR3 comprises 12 residues. CDR3 region: CSARDFRGGYTF. CDR3 nucleotides: TGCAGTGCTAGAGATTTCAGGGGTGGCTACACCTTC.

This clonotype was detected a few times. This chain links TRBV24-1 with TRBJ1-5; D is ambiguous. Germline V gene data show CDR1 as KGHDR and CDR2 as SFDVKD. The ends were cut back, 9 bases at V and 4 bases at J, with 6 bases in the middle. The CDR3 totals 11 residues. CDR3 loop: CATDGNQPQHF. DNA of the CDR3: TGTGCCACCGATGGGAATCAGCCCCAGCATTTT.

Concerning this clonotype itself: This could be a read error, since a much larger clone is one nucleotide away. The rearrangement joins TRBV9 to TRBJ2-5, with a weak D call TRBD2 (6 bases). CDR1 and CDR2 (germline): SGDLS, YYNGEE. The CDR3 is 15 amino acids. Trimming took off 5 bases at V and 5 bases at J, with 19 bases between the two ends. CDR3 amino acids: CASSISWRAQETQYF. In DNA form, the CDR3 reads TGTGCCAGCAGTATTAGCTGGAGGGCCCAGGAGACCCAGTACTTC.

V usage is TRBV30 and J usage is TRBJ2-3; D unresolved. The germline gives CDR1 GTSNPN, CDR2 SVGIG (reference sequence). There are 12 residues in the CDR3. Trimming shortened V by 1 base and J by 6 bases, and 8 bases separated the two germline ends. CDR3 region: CAWSDQTDTQYF. The CDR3 nucleotides read TGTGCCTGGAGTGACCAGACGGATACGCAGTATTTT.

This clonotype was detected only a few times. The CDR3 protein is CASSPGGAGDTQYF. CDR3 DNA sequence: TGCGCCAGCAGCCCAGGGGGGGCTGGAGATACGCAGTATTTT. The chain employs TRBV4-3 and TRBJ2-3; D is possibly TRBD1 or TRBD2 (7 bases each). Trimming removed 4 bases from V and 5 bases from J, with 13 bases in between. In germline, CDR1 is LGHNA, CDR2 YSLEER. The length of the CDR3 is 14 residues.

This clonotype was seen a handful of times. V gene TRBV7-3 combines with J gene TRBJ2-2, with TRBD1 matching 7 bases. The CDR3 contains 14 residues. V shed 8 bases and J 6 bases; nucleotides not matched to a gene: 9. Per germline, CDR1 SGHTA and CDR2 FQGTGA. Here the CDR3 reads CASARDSSAGELFF. CDR3 nucleotides: TGTGCCAGCGCGAGGGACAGTTCGGCCGGGGAGCTGTTTTTT.

This clonotype has a handful of counts. The chain joins TRBV7-9 to TRBJ1-2, with D maybe TRBD1 (6 bases). CDR1 SEHNR and CDR2 FQNEAQ come from the germline V gene (reference sequence). The CDR3 totals 14 residues. V lost 5 bases and J 4 bases, leaving 14 bases between the germline ends. This chain's CDR3 is CASSLVWDTYGYTF. The CDR3 DNA reads TGTGCCAGCAGCCTCGTCTGGGACACCTATGGCTACACCTTC.

The chain combines TRBV7-2 with TRBJ2-2, with 7 nucleotides matching TRBD1. Germline V gives CDR1 SGHTA, CDR2 FQGNSA. The CDR3 covers 14 residues. V gave up 5 bases and J gave up 5 bases; unmatched junction bases: 5. For the CDR3, the DNA is TGTGCCAGCAGCGCGCAGGGGGTTACCGGGGAGCTGTTTTTT. Translation: CASSAQGVTGELFF.

This sequence joins TRBV5-4 and TRBJ2-3; 12 positions agree with TRBD1. Germline V CDR1 and CDR2: SGHNT, YYREEE (reference sequence). Germline trimming cut 5 bases from V and 7 bases from J; bases unmatched to any gene: 8. This CDR3 spans 15 amino acids. CDR3 coding DNA: TGTGCCAGCAGTTCCGGGACAGGGGGCAGAAATACGCAGTATTTT. Encoded protein: CASSSGTGGRNTQYF. Variable domain in full (rest from reference TRBV5-4 and TRBJ2-3): ETGVTQSPTHLIKTRGQQVTLRCSSQSGHNTVSWYQQALGQGPQFIFQYYREEENGRGNFPPRFSGLQFPNYSSELNVNALELDDSALYLCASSSGTGGRNTQYFGPGTRLTVL.

CDR3 sequence (DNA): TGTGCCAGCAGCCCCTGGGGTAACTACGAGCAGTACTTC. Residues: CASSPWGNYEQYF. The gene calls are TRBV7-2 and TRBJ2-7; D is undetermined. Trimming pared 5 bases from V and 3 bases from J, leaving 11 bases between. Per germline, CDR1 SGHTA and CDR2 FQGNSA. The CDR3 is 13 amino acids. The entire variable domain, with the rest obtained from reference TRBV7-2 and TRBJ2-7, is as follows: GAGVSQSPSNKVTEKGKDVELRCDPISGHTALYWYRQSLGQGLEFLIYFQGNSAPDKSGLPSDRFSAERTGGSVSTLTIQRTQQEDSAVYLCASSPWGNYEQYFGPGTRLTVT.